The 2 T cell receptor beta chains in this list originate from one sample, sequenced in a study of cytomegalovirus exposure and HLA in healthy donors. PCR employed 60 Vbeta and 13 Jbeta primers. Libraries were prepared by immunoSEQ multiplex PCR; TCRdb keeps only in-frame clonotypes and omits some of them. The top ten hold roughly 15% of the sample, which has about 100,000 clones, around 74% seen once. The sequencing input was PBMCs. These receptors were obtained from a male donor in good health and CMV-seropositive.

The chain links TRBV4-1 to TRBJ1-2; D uncertain. The germline V and J ends were trimmed by 2 bases and 5 bases, with 27 bases remaining between them. The CDR3 extends over 19 amino acids. Germline CDR1 MGHRA, CDR2 YSYEKL. Here the CDR3 reads CASSQPLRGGWFGRYGYTF. The CDR3 DNA sequence: TGCGCCAGCAGCCAACCCCTCCGGGGAGGGTGGTTCGGTCGATATGGCTACACCTTC.

The J gene is TRBJ1-2, the V gene TRBV30; maybe TRBD1 (6 bases). V was shortened by 0 bases and J by 4 bases, with 9 bases between the two germline ends. The CDR3 is 13 residues long. Germline CDR1 is GTSNPN and CDR2 is SVGIG (reference sequence). Written as DNA, the CDR3 is TGTGCCTGGAGTGTGGCCAGGGGCTATGGCTACACCTTC. Translated, it gives CAWSVARGYGYTF.